The 23 T cell receptor beta chains below come from one sample, sequenced in a study of beta chain features in type 1 diabetes. Reverse transcription of all isolated RNA meant that expressed TCRB transcripts were sequenced. Only in-frame clones appear in the TCRdb table, and some are missing; sequencing was by immunoSEQ multiplex PCR. The sample includes over 100,000 clones, 40% of them seen just once. The sequenced material came from stem cell memory CD4+ T cells from blood. The receptors derive from a woman younger than 30 in good health.

The rearrangement joins TRBV30 to TRBJ1-1, with 7 bases lining up with TRBD1. V shed 1 base and J 5 bases; nucleotides not matched to a gene: 16. CDR3 length equals 17 residues. Germline V gives CDR1 GTSNPN, CDR2 SVGIG (reference sequence). CDR3 bases: TGTGCCTGGAGTGCGAGGGGGCGCGAAATGAGAAAGACTGAAGCTTTCTTT. The encoded protein is CAWSARGREMRKTEAFF.

In its sample, this clone was seen a few times. J is TRBJ1-1 and V is TRBV19, with a possible D match to TRBD1 (6 bases). With 4 bases removed from V and 1 base from J, the gap between germline ends came to 13 bases. The CDR3 contains 15 residues. In germline, CDR1 is LNHDA, CDR2 SQIVND (reference sequence). CDR3 nucleotide sequence: TGTGCCAGTAGTACCTCAGGGGTCGCGAACACTGAAGCTTTCTTT. Residues: CASSTSGVANTEAFF.

This chain uses TRBV18 with TRBJ1-3; D unresolved. CDR1 and CDR2 (germline): KGHSH, LQKENI. V was cut by 3 bases and J by 0 bases, with 12 bases left in between. The CDR3 runs to 16 residues. CDR3 in amino acids: CASSPTGSTSGNTIYF. The CDR3 DNA is TGTGCCAGCTCACCTACGGGATCCACCTCTGGAAACACCATATATTTT. The full variable domain, with the rest looked up from reference TRBV18 and TRBJ1-3, is NAGVMQNPRHLVRRRGQEARLRCSPMKGHSHVYWYRQLPEEGLKFMVYLQKENIIDESGMPKERFSAEFPKEGPSILRIQQVVRGDSAAYFCASSPTGSTSGNTIYFGEGSWLTVV.

The chain couples TRBV7-2 to TRBJ2-1; 12 positions match TRBD2. Losses at the gene ends were 1 base for V and 8 bases for J; bases not matched to a gene: 6. Looked up from germline, CDR1 is SGHTA and CDR2 is FQGNSA. The CDR3 length is 16 residues. CDR3: CASSLVASGRAYEQFF. CDR3 in DNA: TGTGCCAGCAGCTTAGTTGCTAGCGGGAGGGCCTATGAGCAGTTCTTC.

This clone was detected only a few times. This chain links TRBV28 with TRBJ2-1, with D possibly TRBD2 on 5 matching bases. CDR3 length: 12 residues. Germline V gives CDR1 MDHEN, CDR2 SYDVKM. V lost 7 bases, J lost 8 bases, and 12 bases lay in between. CDR3 loop: CASKEGIDEQFF. Written as DNA, the CDR3 is TGTGCCAGCAAAGAGGGAATCGATGAGCAGTTCTTC.

This clone was observed a handful of times. The chain combines TRBV2 with TRBJ1-1; weak D call: TRBD1 (6 bases). Trimming left V 6 bases short and J 5 bases short, with 16 bases between. CDR3 length: 14 amino acids. Looked up from germline, CDR1 is SNHLY and CDR2 is FYNNEI. The CDR3 loop is CASRGRGAGTEAFF. CDR3 sequence (DNA): TGTGCCAGCAGGGGGCGGGGGGCTGGTACTGAAGCTTTCTTT. Using reference TRBV2 and TRBJ1-1 for the parts outside the CDR3, the full variable domain is EPEVTQTPSHQVTQMGQEVILRCVPISNHLYFYWYRQILGQKVEFLVSFYNNEISEKSEIFDDQFSVERPDGSNFTLKIRSTKLEDSAMYFCASRGRGAGTEAFFGQGTRLTVV.

This clone was detected a few times. Relative to the germline gene, one junction end is altered; a read error may explain this. The V and J genes are TRBV7-7 and TRBJ2-1, with no clear D. The CDR3 consists of 13 residues. Looked up from germline, CDR1 is SSHAT and CDR2 is FNYEAQ (reference sequence). DNA for the CDR3: TGTGCTAGCAGCTTAGGCCGAGATAATGAGCAGTTCTTC. Translated, it gives CASSLGRDNEQFF. Full variable domain (outside the CDR3, taken from reference TRBV7-7 and TRBJ2-1): GAGVSQSPRYKVTKRGQDVTLRCDPISSHATLYWYQQALGQGPEFLTYFNYEAQPDKSGLPSDRFSAERPEGSISTLTIQRTEQRDSAMYRCASSLGRDNEQFFGPGTRLTVL.

The DNA for the CDR3 is TGTGCCTGGAGTCTTGGACTAGCGGTTTACAATGAGCAGTTCTTC. Protein sequence: CAWSLGLAVYNEQFF. The chain recombines TRBV30 with TRBJ2-1; TRBD2 matches 10 bases. V lost 2 bases to trimming and J lost 4 bases; unmatched junction nucleotides: 5. The CDR3 has 15 residues. Germline V gene data show CDR1 as GTSNPN and CDR2 as SVGIG (reference sequence).

The J gene is TRBJ1-5, the V gene TRBV27; D perhaps matches TRBD1 (6 bases). The CDR3 extends over 14 amino acids. The germline V gene has CDR1 MNHEY and CDR2 SMNVEV (reference sequence). V gave up 6 bases and J gave up 0 bases, with 9 bases separating them. The CDR3: CASSRGNSNQPQHF. The CDR3 DNA follows: TGTGCCAGCAGCAGGGGTAATAGCAATCAGCCCCAGCATTTT.

In its sample, this clone was seen once. This chain joins TRBV11-2 and TRBJ2-2; 7 bases align to TRBD1. J was trimmed by 6 bases and V by 5 bases; bases with no gene match: 12. The CDR3 length is 16 residues. The V gene's germline CDR1 is SGHAT and CDR2 FQNNGV. The CDR3 reads CASSPDRAEFAGELFF. The CDR3 region has the DNA TGTGCCAGCAGCCCCGACAGGGCCGAGTTTGCCGGGGAGCTGTTTTTT.

The chain employs TRBV29-1 and TRBJ2-1, with 8 bases aligning to TRBD1. CDR1 is SQVTM, CDR2 ANQGSEA, per germline. The CDR3 runs to 15 residues. Unmatched junction bases numbered 8, after V lost 4 bases and J lost 3 bases. This CDR3 reads CSVATDRGRYNEQFF. The CDR3 DNA reads as TGCAGCGTTGCTACCGACAGGGGCCGCTACAATGAGCAGTTCTTC.

This clone was observed a few times. The chain joins TRBV27 to TRBJ2-7; 12 bases map to TRBD2. CDR1 is MNHEY and CDR2 is SMNVEV in the germline V gene (reference sequence). This CDR3 region has 16 residues. After removal of 3 bases from V and 6 bases from J, the junction contained 9 bases not matched to a gene. The CDR3 spells CASSFPSGRAGREQYF. In DNA, the CDR3 is TGTGCCAGCAGTTTTCCTAGCGGGAGGGCTGGACGCGAGCAGTACTTC.

J is TRBJ2-1 and V is TRBV6-5; 10 bases map to TRBD2. V gave up 5 bases and J gave up 7 bases; unmatched junction bases: 5. CDR1 is MNHEY and CDR2 is SVGAGI in the germline V gene. The CDR3 loop spans 14 amino acids. The CDR3 reads CASSRGLATNEQFF. CDR3 nucleotides: TGTGCCAGCAGTCGGGGACTAGCGACAAATGAGCAGTTCTTC.

V gene TRBV27 combines with J gene TRBJ2-7; 8 bases are a match to TRBD1. Germline values: CDR1 MNHEY, CDR2 SMNVEV (reference sequence). V lost 2 bases and J lost 2; bases outside the gene matches: 17. The CDR3 is 19 amino acids. The chain's CDR3 is CASSLRGYSGQGNTYEQYF. The CDR3 coding sequence is TGTGCCAGCAGTTTAAGGGGTTATTCCGGACAGGGCAATACCTACGAGCAGTACTTC.

A few counts support this clone. J is TRBJ2-7 and V is TRBV6-5; D might be TRBD2 (6 bases). Germline CDR1 is MNHEY and CDR2 is SVGAGI. V was cut by 4 bases and J by 3 bases, with 19 bases left in between. The length of the CDR3 is 16 residues. In nucleotides, the CDR3 is TGTGCCAGCAGTTTCGTGGGGGGAGTGGTTTTCTACGAGCAGTACTTC. This encodes CASSFVGGVVFYEQYF.

V gene TRBV28 combines with J gene TRBJ1-5; D unresolved. V gave up 3 bases and J gave up 2 bases, with 11 bases separating them. CDR1 and CDR2 from the germline V gene are MDHEN and SYDVKM. There are 15 residues in the CDR3. The CDR3 spells CASSFFGVGNQPQHF. CDR3 DNA: TGTGCCAGCAGTTTCTTCGGGGTTGGCAATCAGCCCCAGCATTTT. The whole variable domain, filled in from reference TRBV28 and TRBJ1-5, reads DVKVTQSSRYLVKRTGEKVFLECVQDMDHENMFWYRQDPGLGLRLIYFSYDVKMKEKGDIPEGYSVSREKKERFSLILESASTNQTSMYLCASSFFGVGNQPQHFGDGTRLSIL.

The chain carries TRBV7-9 and TRBJ1-2; perhaps TRBD1 as D (6 bases). The CDR3 runs 14 residues. CDR1 is SEHNR, CDR2 FQNEAQ, per germline (reference sequence). V lost 0 bases to trimming and J lost 4 bases, with 9 bases between them. The chain's CDR3 is CASSLAGGSYGYTF. The CDR3 DNA sequence: TGTGCCAGCAGCTTAGCAGGGGGTAGCTATGGCTACACCTTC.

The gene calls are TRBV7-9 and TRBJ1-2; 9 nucleotides line up with TRBD1. V shed 5 bases and J 4 bases; nucleotides not matched to a gene: 11. CDR3 length: 16 residues. Per the germline V gene, CDR1 is SEHNR and CDR2 is FQNEAQ (reference sequence). The CDR3, as DNA: TGTGCCAGCAGCGGCGGGACAGGGATAATCGGCTATGGCTACACCTTC. Its translation is CASSGGTGIIGYGYTF.

This rearrangement joins TRBV28 to TRBJ1-5; TRBD1 matches 7 bases. CDR1 is MDHEN, CDR2 SYDVKM, per germline. This CDR3 has 16 residues. V gave up 5 bases and J gave up 1 base; unmatched junction bases: 8. CDR3 region: CASSRRTGGSNQPQHF. The DNA of the CDR3 is TGTGCCAGCAGTCGACGGACAGGTGGAAGCAATCAGCCCCAGCATTTT.

V and J are TRBV5-1 and TRBJ1-5, with 9 bases identical to TRBD1. The germline gives CDR1 SGHRS, CDR2 YFSETQ. This CDR3 comprises 15 residues. Trimming at V came to 4 bases and at J to 0 bases, leaving 2 bases not matched to a gene. CDR3 nucleotides: TGCGCCAGCAGCACGACAGGGGGTAGCAATCAGCCCCAGCATTTT. Translating gives CASSTTGGSNQPQHF.

This chain links TRBV28 with TRBJ2-7; tentatively, D is TRBD2 (6 bases). Trimming pared 6 bases from V and 2 bases from J, leaving 17 bases between. In germline, CDR1 is MDHEN, CDR2 SYDVKM. This CDR3 has 15 amino acids. The CDR3 sequence: CASRRSGTPTYEQYF. CDR3 DNA: TGTGCCAGCAGGCGATCCGGGACTCCTACCTACGAGCAGTACTTC.

The chain combines TRBV15 with TRBJ2-7; 9 nucleotides align to TRBD1. There are 13 residues in the CDR3. The germline V gene encodes CDR1 LNHNV and CDR2 YYDKDF (reference sequence). The trim removed 4 bases at V and 5 bases at J, leaving 3 bases unmatched. CDR3 nucleotides: TGTGCCACCAGCAAGGACAGGGGAGACGAGCAGTACTTC. Protein: CATSKDRGDEQYF.

The chain has TRBV2 and TRBJ1-5, with TRBD1 as a possible D gene (5 bases). The V end was cut by 5 bases, the J end by 4 bases, with 9 bases between. Looked up from germline, CDR1 is SNHLY and CDR2 is FYNNEI. There are 13 residues in the CDR3. CDR3 coding DNA: TGTGCCAGCAGTCAGGGTTGGAATCAGCCCCAGCATTTT. Amino acids: CASSQGWNQPQHF.